The 9 T cell receptor beta chains reported below all come from one sample, sequenced in a study of T cells in Graves' hyperthyroidism and ophthalmopathy. Amplified TCR beta CDR3 regions came from RNA transcripts. In the first-round RT-PCR of the TCR CDR3, the HTBI primer set was used. TCRdb called the multiplex PCR reads again in MiXCR, with one record for every CDR3 protein. The table has approximately 330,000 distinct CDR3 sequences, 12% to 15% seen once. The sequenced material came from blood. Receptors originate from a woman in her thirties or forties with Graves' ophthalmopathy.

This rearrangement joins TRBV5-5 to TRBJ2-5, with D uncertain. V was shortened by 1 base and J by 1 base, with 8 bases between the two germline ends. CDR3 size: 14 residues. CDR1 SGHKS and CDR2 YYEKEE come from the germline V gene (reference sequence). CDR3 protein: CASSLPRVQETQYF. CDR3 DNA: TGTGCCAGCAGCTTGCCCCGGGTCCAAGAGACCCAGTACTTC.

A few counts support this clonotype. This chain uses TRBV20-1 with TRBJ1-1, with 10 bases identical to TRBD1. This CDR3 has 14 residues. V lost 0 bases, J lost 3 bases, and 1 base stayed unmatched. The germline V gene has CDR1 DFQATT and CDR2 SNEGSKA (reference sequence). The chain's CDR3 is CSARDDRGHTEAFF. The CDR3 region has the DNA TGCAGTGCTAGAGATGACAGGGGGCACACTGAAGCTTTCTTT.

This sequence joins TRBV12-3 or TRBV12-4 and TRBJ2-6; 8 bases map to TRBD2. After removal of 6 bases from V and 2 bases from J, the junction contained 3 bases not matched to a gene. CDR3 length equals 15 residues. The CDR3 sequence is CASSGGATGANVLTF. CDR3 DNA: TGTGCCAGCAGCGGGGGGGCCACTGGGGCCAACGTCCTGACTTTC.

This clonotype was seen repeatedly, ten times or more. The chain joins TRBV6-5 to TRBJ2-7, with D uncertain. The germline CDR1 and CDR2 sequences are MNHEY and SVGAGI. The CDR3 has 14 residues. Trimming pared 0 bases from V and 3 bases from J, leaving 9 bases between. The CDR3 reads CASSYSRGSYEQYF. The CDR3 bases are TGTGCCAGCAGTTACTCGAGAGGTAGCTACGAGCAGTACTTC.

V is TRBV27 and J is TRBJ2-3, with D perhaps matching TRBD1 or TRBD2 (5 bases each). The V gene lost 0 bases and the J gene lost 7 bases, with 11 bases spanning the gap. This CDR3 contains 14 residues. CDR1 MNHEY and CDR2 SMNVEV come from the germline V gene (reference sequence). CDR3 amino acids: CASSLSRTGHTQYF. The CDR3 nucleotides read TGTGCCAGCAGTTTATCACGGACGGGACATACGCAGTATTTT.

This clonotype was picked up many times. V and J are TRBV11-2 and TRBJ2-3; 7 bases line up with TRBD2. Looked up from germline, CDR1 is SGHAT and CDR2 is FQNNGV. V was pared by 1 base and J by 1 base, with 5 bases of the junction left unmatched. The CDR3 is made up of 16 amino acids. DNA for the CDR3: TGTGCCAGCAGCTTAGGGTACAGCGGGGGCACAGATACGCAGTATTTT. It translates to CASSLGYSGGTDTQYF.

The CDR3 DNA follows: TGTGCCAGCAGCTTAGCGATCGGGACAGGGGGTAATTCACCCCTCCACTTT. Protein sequence: CASSLAIGTGGNSPLHF. The chain uses TRBV7-2 and TRBJ1-6, with 11 bases identical to TRBD1. Trimming removed 0 bases from V and 6 bases from J; junction bases left unmatched: 4. Per the germline V gene, CDR1 is SGHTA and CDR2 is FQGNSA. The CDR3 covers 17 residues. The full variable domain, its missing parts supplied by reference TRBV7-2 and TRBJ1-6, is GAGVSQSPSNKVTEKGKDVELRCDPISGHTALYWYRQSLGQGLEFLIYFQGNSAPDKSGLPSDRFSAERTGGSVSTLTIQRTQQEDSAVYLCASSLAIGTGGNSPLHFGNGTRLTVT.

This clonotype was detected many times. The chain carries TRBV7-9 and TRBJ2-7; D is unresolved. This CDR3 is 14 amino acids long. Looked up from germline, CDR1 is SEHNR and CDR2 is FQNEAQ (reference sequence). V was cut by 1 base and J by 4 bases, with 11 bases left in between. The chain's CDR3 is CASSLGQAPYEQYF. The CDR3 DNA sequence: TGTGCCAGCAGCTTAGGCCAAGCGCCGTACGAGCAGTACTTC.

The chain couples TRBV7-9 to TRBJ2-1; the match to TRBD2 covers 8 bases. V was pared by 1 base and J by 2 bases, with 1 base of the junction left unmatched. The length of the CDR3 is 15 residues. Germline V gene lookup returns CDR1 SEHNR and CDR2 FQNEAQ (reference sequence). Here the CDR3 DNA reads TGTGCCAGCAGCTTAGGAGCGGGAGCCTACAATGAGCAGTTCTTC. It translates to CASSLGAGAYNEQFF.